The 26 T cell receptor beta chains listed next were all sequenced from one sample in a study of OX40 agonist ivuxolimab in advanced cancers. The repertoire was sequenced with immunoSEQ multiplex PCR; TCRdb's copy has only in-frame clones and lacks some. This sample has fewer than 100,000 clones, with roughly nine tenths found just once. The material sequenced was CD4+ or CD8+ T cells sorted from blood, taken in a trial of the OX40 agonist ivuxolimab. The receptors shown here come from an adult with an advanced solid tumor such as melanoma, head and neck, liver or kidney cancer.

This clone has just one count. The chain uses TRBV7-9 and TRBJ1-6; D is perhaps TRBD1 (6 bases). The CDR3 totals 12 residues. The V end lost 5 bases, the J end lost 13 bases, and 12 bases lay between the germline ends. CDR1 and CDR2 from the germline V gene are SEHNR and FQNEAQ (reference sequence). For the CDR3, the DNA is TGTGCCAGCAGCATTACAGGGTCCCCCCTCCACTTT. Encoded protein: CASSITGSPLHF. Full variable domain (remainder filled in from reference TRBV7-9 and TRBJ1-6): DTGVSQNPRHKITKRGQNVTFRCDPISEHNRLYWYRQTLGQGPEFLTYFQNEAQLEKSRLLSDRFSAERPKGSFSTLEIQRTEQGDSAMYLCASSITGSPLHFGNGTRLTVT.

This rearrangement joins TRBV2 to TRBJ2-1; 7 nucleotides line up with TRBD2. The CDR3 length is 15 residues. Germline CDR1 is SNHLY and CDR2 is FYNNEI. The J segment lost 9 bases and the V segment lost 1 base, leaving 9 bases of the junction unmatched. This CDR3 reads CASSEVRGVGGEQFF. The DNA for the CDR3 is TGTGCCAGCAGTGAAGTTCGGGGGGTTGGAGGTGAGCAGTTCTTC.

The chain is built from TRBV7-2 and TRBJ1-2, with D perhaps TRBD1 (5 bases). Trimming stripped 0 bases from V and 1 base from J, with 12 bases between. In germline, CDR1 is SGHTA, CDR2 FQGNSA. CDR3 length: 16 amino acids. Written as DNA, the CDR3 is TGTGCCAGCAGCTTAGCGCGAAGGACAAATAACTATGGCTACACCTTC. This sequence encodes CASSLARRTNNYGYTF.

The V and J genes are TRBV6-5 and TRBJ2-7; D remains unclear. Germline CDR1 MNHEY, CDR2 SVGAGI. The CDR3 totals 12 residues. V was cut by 6 bases and J by 2 bases, with 8 bases left in between. CDR3 in amino acids: CASRRGPYEQYF. CDR3 nucleotides: TGTGCCAGCAGACGAGGCCCCTACGAGCAGTACTTC.

Of note for this clone: This sample also contains other DNA sequences that code for the same CDR3. The chain links TRBV18 to TRBJ1-1; no firm D call. Looked up from germline, CDR1 is KGHSH and CDR2 is LQKENI. V gave up 2 bases and J gave up 0 bases, with 4 bases separating them. CDR3 length: 13 residues. The CDR3 DNA follows: TGTGCCAGCTCACCAAGACTGAACACTGAAGCTTTCTTT. This gives the protein CASSPRLNTEAFF.

The chain joins TRBV18 to TRBJ1-4; D uncertain. The V gene's germline CDR1 is KGHSH and CDR2 LQKENI. This CDR3 region has 13 residues. Trimming took off 4 bases at V and 7 bases at J, with 10 bases between the two ends. CDR3 region: CASSRAVGEKLFF. The CDR3 region has the DNA TGTGCCAGCTCACGGGCAGTTGGTGAAAAACTGTTTTTT.

The chain couples TRBV20-1 to TRBJ1-2, with a tentative D call TRBD1 (6 bases). The CDR3 is 11 residues long. In germline, CDR1 is DFQATT, CDR2 SNEGSKA (reference sequence). CDR3 residues: CRPAQGYGYTF. The CDR3 region has the DNA TGCAGGCCCGCTCAGGGGTATGGCTACACCTTC.

V gene TRBV27 combines with J gene TRBJ2-1; 7 bases agree with TRBD2. J lost 5 bases, V lost 2 bases, and 6 bases had no gene match. Per germline, CDR1 MNHEY and CDR2 SMNVEV (reference sequence). This CDR3 has 15 residues. CDR3 region: CASSLPGGSNNEQFF. In nucleotides, the CDR3 is TGTGCCAGCAGTTTACCCGGGGGGAGTAACAATGAGCAGTTCTTC.

V and J are TRBV6-1 and TRBJ1-5; D is unresolved. The CDR3 is 13 residues long. Per the germline V gene, CDR1 is MNHNS and CDR2 is SASEGT. The V and J ends lost 2 bases and 1 base respectively, with 3 bases between them. Here the CDR3 DNA reads TGTGCCAGCAGTGAACACAGCAATCAGCCCCAGCATTTT. Protein product: CASSEHSNQPQHF.

The chain joins TRBV18 to TRBJ1-5, with D possibly TRBD1 on 5 matching bases. The V gene's germline CDR1 is KGHSH and CDR2 LQKENI. The CDR3 totals 18 residues. Trimming removed 2 bases at V and 8 bases at J, with 25 bases between. Here the CDR3 DNA reads TGTGCCAGCTCACCATCGATTCCCACGGGACCGAGAGGTGAGCCCCAGCATTTT. This encodes CASSPSIPTGPRGEPQHF. Based on the CDR3 plus reference TRBV18 and TRBJ1-5, the full variable domain is NAGVMQNPRHLVRRRGQEARLRCSPMKGHSHVYWYRQLPEEGLKFMVYLQKENIIDESGMPKERFSAEFPKEGPSILRIQQVVRGDSAAYFCASSPSIPTGPRGEPQHFGDGTRLSIL.

The rearrangement links TRBV2 to TRBJ1-1, with unresolved D. The CDR3 totals 14 residues. V was shortened by 10 bases and J by 3 bases, with 18 bases between the two germline ends. In germline, CDR1 is SNHLY, CDR2 FYNNEI. CDR3 loop: CATLRREFDTEAFF. The CDR3 DNA reads TGTGCCACTTTGAGGAGGGAGTTTGACACTGAAGCTTTCTTT.

The CDR3 nucleotides read TGTGCCAGCAGCGTACAGGGGGGCTCTGGAAACACCATATATTTT. Translated, it gives CASSVQGGSGNTIYF. The V gene is TRBV7-2, the J gene TRBJ1-3; 8 nucleotides match TRBD1. The CDR3 contains 15 residues. V trimming: 5 bases; J trimming: 0 bases; junction bases outside the gene matches: 3. CDR1 is SGHTA, CDR2 FQGNSA, per germline.

The genes are TRBV18 and TRBJ1-2; D is perhaps TRBD1 (5 bases). V shed 2 bases and J shed 4 bases, with 14 bases lying between them. This CDR3 contains 15 residues. Germline values: CDR1 KGHSH, CDR2 LQKENI. In nucleotides, the CDR3 is TGTGCCAGCTCACCATTGGAGCAGGGTAGCTATGGCTACACCTTC. Its translation is CASSPLEQGSYGYTF.

V usage is TRBV9 and J usage is TRBJ2-3; 10 bases are a match to TRBD2. This CDR3 has 17 amino acids. Germline V gives CDR1 SGDLS, CDR2 YYNGEE. V was pared by 3 bases and J by 5 bases, with 12 bases of the junction left unmatched. Written as DNA, the CDR3 is TGTGCCAGCAGCGCACAGATAAGCGGGGGGGTCTTAGATACGCAGTATTTT. As protein: CASSAQISGGVLDTQYF.

This chain's CDR3 is CSVEGLAGVAKNIQYF. The CDR3 coding sequence is TGCAGCGTTGAAGGGCTAGCGGGGGTAGCCAAAAACATTCAGTACTTC. The chain employs TRBV29-1 and TRBJ2-4, with 10 bases fitting TRBD2. Germline V gene lookup returns CDR1 SQVTM and CDR2 ANQGSEA. CDR3 length equals 16 residues. J was trimmed by 0 bases and V by 1 base; bases with no gene match: 3.

The chain joins TRBV5-4 to TRBJ2-3, with D maybe TRBD2 (7 bases). Looked up from germline, CDR1 is SGHNT and CDR2 is YYREEE (reference sequence). V dropped 5 bases and J dropped 1 base, with 17 bases sitting between them. The CDR3 is 16 residues long. The CDR3 bases are TGTGCCAGCAGACTAGTGGGGGGGCCGGGCACAGATACGCAGTATTTT. This codes for CASRLVGGPGTDTQYF.

This chain joins TRBV6-5 and TRBJ1-2; TRBD1 might be the D (6 bases). Trimming removed 10 bases from V and 8 bases from J, with 14 bases in between. Looked up from germline, CDR1 is MNHEY and CDR2 is SVGAGI. The CDR3 runs to 11 residues. In nucleotides, the CDR3 is TGTGCCACCCAAAGGGGGGGAGGCTACACCTTC. This encodes CATQRGGGYTF.

The V gene is TRBV9, the J gene TRBJ2-5; D is unresolved. Germline-derived CDR1 and CDR2 are SGDLS and YYNGEE. This CDR3 has 14 amino acids. Trimming removed 0 bases from V and 0 bases from J, with 6 bases in between. The DNA of the CDR3 is TGTGCCAGCAGCGTAGGTCCATACCAAGAGACCCAGTACTTC. This codes for CASSVGPYQETQYF.

A single count supports this clone. The chain joins TRBV4-3 to TRBJ2-3; tentative D call: TRBD2 (6 bases). V gave up 0 bases and J gave up 3 bases, with 7 bases separating them. This CDR3 contains 14 residues. CDR1 and CDR2 from the germline V gene are LGHNA and YSLEER. The CDR3 DNA is TGCGCCAGCAGCCAAGAGGGACTTACAGATACGCAGTATTTT. Protein sequence: CASSQEGLTDTQYF.

This clone was detected only once. This chain links TRBV10-3 with TRBJ1-2; 9 bases are shared with TRBD1. The CDR3 contains 16 residues. V gave up 2 bases and J gave up 8 bases; unmatched junction bases: 12. Germline V gene lookup returns CDR1 ENHRY and CDR2 SYGVKD. In DNA form, the CDR3 reads TGTGCCATCAGTGAGCCCCGAGGGACAGGGTCTGAAGGCTACACCTTC. Translated: CAISEPRGTGSEGYTF.

This chain uses TRBV7-3 with TRBJ1-1; the D gene is possibly TRBD1 (5 bases). CDR3 length equals 13 residues. The V end was cut by 6 bases, the J end by 1 base, with 9 bases between. Germline CDR1 and CDR2: SGHTA and FQGTGA. The CDR3 loop reads CASSWGPNTEAFF. CDR3 DNA sequence: TGTGCCAGCAGTTGGGGCCCGAACACTGAAGCTTTCTTT.

CDR3 nucleotide sequence: TGTGCCACACGGGGGGACAGGGGGCGCGGGCAAGAGACCCAGTACTTC. The encoded protein is CATRGDRGRGQETQYF. The chain couples TRBV19 to TRBJ2-5, with TRBD1 matching over 12 bases. Germline V gene data show CDR1 as LNHDA and CDR2 as SQIVND (reference sequence). The V and J ends lost 10 bases and 2 bases, in that order; junction bases with no gene match: 11. The CDR3 runs 16 residues.

V usage is TRBV28 and J usage is TRBJ1-4, with unresolved D. There are 13 residues in the CDR3. Per germline, CDR1 MDHEN and CDR2 SYDVKM. Trimming left V 4 bases short and J 15 bases short, with 18 bases between. The CDR3 here is CASSSGRLTRVFF. The CDR3 DNA sequence: TGTGCCAGCAGTTCCGGCCGACTAACTAGGGTGTTTTTT.

The CDR3 protein is CASSPGQRPFF. CDR3 coding DNA: TGTGCCAGCAGTCCAGGACAGCGGCCTTTCTTT. J is TRBJ1-1 and V is TRBV2, with D possibly being TRBD1 (6 bases). The CDR3 is 11 amino acids. V lost 5 bases and J lost 12, with 13 bases in between. The V gene's germline CDR1 is SNHLY and CDR2 FYNNEI.

The V and J genes are TRBV19 and TRBJ1-5; D remains unclear. Germline CDR1 is LNHDA and CDR2 is SQIVND (reference sequence). Trimming stripped 9 bases from V and 9 bases from J, with 21 bases between. CDR3 length: 14 amino acids. CDR3: CASTTAGLFWPQHF. CDR3 sequence (DNA): TGTGCCAGCACAACAGCAGGCCTCTTTTGGCCCCAGCATTTT.

V is TRBV11-2 and J is TRBJ2-2, with D perhaps TRBD2 (5 bases). V was shortened by 9 bases and J by 4 bases, with 15 bases between the two germline ends. This CDR3 contains 14 residues. The germline gives CDR1 SGHAT, CDR2 FQNNGV. The CDR3, as DNA: TGTGCCAGACCCGGGCTAGCTAGCACCGGGGAGCTGTTTTTT. Translation: CARPGLASTGELFF.